This T cell receptor beta chain was identified in a study of blood T cell repertoires in COVID-19. Study as a whole: The origin of the acute and convalescent COVID-19 samples was the United States, Italy and Spain. Sample material is recorded as cDNA or gDNA derived from T cells, B-cell-depleted T cells, or PBMCs.

The CDR3 totals 16 residues. Germline CDR1 reads SGHNT; CDR2 reads YYREEE (reference sequence). V shed 4 bases and J 7 bases; nucleotides not matched to a gene: 12. In the authors' methods: Reference gene primer amplification in the assay estimated nucleated cell counts. Profiled with immunoSEQ multiplex PCR; TCRdb holds only in-frame clones, not every one. The V and J calls and the clone size are those of that table, but D and trimming were determined from the DNA. The top ten hold roughly 18% of the sample, which has some 35,000 clones, roughly nine tenths seen once. Sequenced: peripheral blood. The sequence came from a man between 65 and 85 years old with acute or convalescent COVID-19. The chain joins TRBV5-4 to TRBJ1-2; TRBD1 matches at 11 bases. Here the CDR3 reads CASSPGTGGTPGGYTF. Here the CDR3 DNA reads TGTGCCAGCAGCCCCGGGACAGGGGGGACGCCGGGTGGCTACACCTTC.